Listed below are T cell receptor beta chains from one sample, sequenced in a study of T cells in Graves' hyperthyroidism and ophthalmopathy. TCRdb called the multiplex PCR reads again in MiXCR, with one record for every CDR3 protein. The sample carries roughly 170,000 distinct CDR3 sequences, about 9.4% recorded once. The specimen sequenced was blood. The source is a woman between 18 and 30 years old with Graves' hyperthyroidism that later progressed to Graves' ophthalmopathy. CDR3s include the opening cysteine and the closing phenylalanine or tryptophan. The D gene is left open where the match is weak. Where a row states a size, it is once, few, many or the class of an expanded clone; other rows omit it.

V	D	size	J	DNA	CDR3
TRBV11-2	-	many	TRBJ1-2	TGTGCCAGCAGCTTAGATCCAGAAGCGAATGGCTACACCTTC	CASSLDPEANGYTF
TRBV20-1	-	few	TRBJ1-5	TGCAGTGCCATGACACCCCTTGGGAATCAGCCCCAGCATTTT	CSAMTPLGNQPQHF
TRBV4-1	TRBD1	many	TRBJ1-2	TGCGCCAGCAGCCCTACCAGGGGGTTCTATGGTGGCTACACCTTC	CASSPTRGFYGGYTF
TRBV5-1	-	-	TRBJ2-1	TGCGCCAGCAGCTTGGTTAACAATGAGCAGTTCTTC	CASSLVNNEQFF
TRBV20-1	-	once	TRBJ1-4	TGCAGTGGGGGAGGGACCCAATACGGATGGGAAAAACTGTTTTTT	CSGGGTQYGWEKLFF
TRBV6-1	TRBD2	-	TRBJ2-1	TGTGCCAGCAGGACGTTACCGGGACTAGCGACGTATGAGCAGTTCTTC	CASRTLPGLATYEQFF
TRBV5-1	TRBD2	-	TRBJ2-1	TGCGCCAGCAGCTTGGGAGCTAGCGGGAGCAATGAGCAGTTCTTC	CASSLGASGSNEQFF
TRBV30	-	many	TRBJ2-5	TGTGCCTGGAGACGGACAGTTCGGGAGACCCAGTACTTC	CAWRRTVRETQYF
TRBV28	-	many	TRBJ2-7	TGTGCCAGCAGGACCGGGACAAAAGTCGTTCCCCCCTACGAGCAGTACTTC	CASRTGTKVVPPYEQYF
TRBV19	TRBD1	many	TRBJ1-6	TGTGCCAGTAGTCGACGGACAGGGAGGGATTCACCCCTCCACTTT	CASSRRTGRDSPLHF
TRBV19	-	many	TRBJ1-2	TGTGCCAGTAGTATACCAGGGGCCGGCGATGGCTACACCTTC	CASSIPGAGDGYTF
TRBV7-6	-	many	TRBJ2-7	TGTGCCAGCAGCTCCATCCGACGTGTGAGGACAGCCCCCTACGAGCAGTACTTC	CASSSIRRVRTAPYEQYF
TRBV19	-	-	TRBJ2-7	TGTGCCAGTAGTTGGTCAGAGAGCTCCTACGAGCAGTACTTC	CASSWSESSYEQYF
TRBV20-1	TRBD2	-	TRBJ2-3	TGCAGTGCAAATGGGGCTAGCGGGAGGGCCGCTACGCAGTATTTT	CSANGASGRAATQYF
TRBV7-2	TRBD1	many	TRBJ2-5	TGTGCCAGCAGCTTAAGGGACAGGATACAAGAGACCCAGTACTTC	CASSLRDRIQETQYF
TRBV5-8	-	few	TRBJ1-2	TGTGCCAGCACTTACGAAGGGGATGCGGACTACTATGGCTACACCTTC	CASTYEGDADYYGYTF
TRBV20-1	-	few	TRBJ1-5	TGCAGTGCTAGAGAGAAAGGCGGAGGGGCGGTTTATAGCAATCAGCCCCAGCATTTT	CSAREKGGGAVYSNQPQHF
TRBV7-2	-	many	TRBJ2-7	TGTGCCAGCAGCGCGGGGCTCTCCTACGAGCAGTACTTC	CASSAGLSYEQYF
TRBV6-1	-	many	TRBJ2-1	TGTGCCAGCAGACAACAGAGCTCCTACAATGAGCAGTTCTTC	CASRQQSSYNEQFF
TRBV18	-	few	TRBJ2-3	TGTGCCAGCTCACCACTCTCCACAGATACGCAGTATTTT	CASSPLSTDTQYF
TRBV6-1	-	-	TRBJ2-5	TGTGCCAGCCGCGGCCCGGGGGAAGAGGCCCAGTACTTC	CASRGPGEEAQYF
TRBV12-3/TRBV12-4	TRBD2	many	TRBJ2-1	TGTGCCAGCAGTCGACTAGCGGGGGTCGAAGGTTACAATGAGCAGTTCTTC	CASSRLAGVEGYNEQFF
TRBV11-1	-	many	TRBJ2-2	TGTGCCAGCAGCTTAGAACGACTTAACACCGGGGAGCTGTTTTTT	CASSLERLNTGELFF
TRBV12-3/TRBV12-4	TRBD1	many	TRBJ2-7	TGTGCCAGCACCGGACAGGGAGGAACTCCAACGTCGTCCTACGAGCAGTACTTC	CASTGQGGTPTSSYEQYF
TRBV6-1	TRBD1	many	TRBJ2-3	TGTGCCAGCAGTGAACTCGCCGGGACAGGCTCCTTAGATACGCAGTATTTT	CASSELAGTGSLDTQYF
TRBV7-7	-	many	TRBJ1-4	TGTGCTAGCAGCCCCGGGCCAGGGGACGAAAAACTGTTTTTT	CASSPGPGDEKLFF
TRBV29-1	-	many	TRBJ2-6	TGCAGCGTTGTTATAGCCTCTGGGGCCAACGTCCTGACTTTC	CSVVIASGANVLTF
TRBV14	-	few	TRBJ2-3	TGTGCCAGCAGCCAAGGGTCTAGGCCCTCTCGTTGGTTGTACACAGATACGCAGTATTTT	CASSQGSRPSRWLYTDTQYF
TRBV24-1	TRBD2	few	TRBJ2-3	TGTGCCACCAGTGATTTGAAGGGGACTAGCGGGAGAACAGATACGCAGTATTTT	CATSDLKGTSGRTDTQYF
TRBV19	-	-	TRBJ1-3	TGTGCCAGTAGTATTCTCCAGGGGAACCGAGGAAACACCATATATTTT	CASSILQGNRGNTIYF
TRBV7-2	TRBD2	many	TRBJ2-3	TGTGCCAGCAATTCGGGGGGGGGGGCTGTAGATACGCAGTATTTT	CASNSGGGAVDTQYF
TRBV29-1	-	many	TRBJ2-7	TGCAGCGTTGAATGGAGGTACGAGCAGTACTTC	CSVEWRYEQYF
TRBV6-1	TRBD1	-	TRBJ2-5	TGTGCCAGCACTAAAGACAGGGGCCAAGAGACCCAGTACTTC	CASTKDRGQETQYF
TRBV12-3/TRBV12-4	-	many	TRBJ2-1	TGTGCCAGCAGAGCTGGAAATGAGCAGTTCTTC	CASRAGNEQFF
TRBV10-3	-	many	TRBJ1-1	TGTGCCATCAGTGATGTCCGGAACACTGAAGCTTTCTTT	CAISDVRNTEAFF
TRBV20-1	TRBD2	many	TRBJ2-5	TGCAGTGTCCTAGCGGCGTACCAAGAGACCCAGTACTTC	CSVLAAYQETQYF
TRBV7-3	TRBD2	-	TRBJ2-1	TGTGCCAGCAGCTGGACTAGCGGGGGTGGTGAGCAGTTCTTC	CASSWTSGGGEQFF
TRBV12-3/TRBV12-4	-	many	TRBJ1-2	TGTGCCAGCAGTTTATCTGTCCGCTACACCTTC	CASSLSVRYTF
TRBV5-1	-	many	TRBJ2-1	TGCGCCAGCAGCTTGGCCGCGGACAATGAGCAGTTCTTC	CASSLAADNEQFF
TRBV7-3	-	many	TRBJ2-1	TGTGCCAGCAGCTTAGGCCGAGGCCTTCGATCCTACAATGAGCAGTTCTTC	CASSLGRGLRSYNEQFF
TRBV2	-	many	TRBJ1-2	TGTGCCAGCAGTGAGAATGCCTACTTCTCCCCTTCTAACTATGGCTACACCTTC	CASSENAYFSPSNYGYTF
TRBV20-1	TRBD2	many	TRBJ2-1	TGCAGTGCCCTAGGACTAGCGGGAGAGGACTACAATGAGCAGTTCTTC	CSALGLAGEDYNEQFF
TRBV7-3	-	many	TRBJ1-5	TGTGCCAGCAGGGGACTGACTAGCAATCAGCCCCAGCATTTT	CASRGLTSNQPQHF
TRBV9	TRBD2	many	TRBJ2-1	TGTGCCAGCAGCGTGGGTCTAGCGGTATACAATGAGCAGTTCTTC	CASSVGLAVYNEQFF
TRBV27	-	many	TRBJ2-1	TGTGCCAGCAGTCCCATAACCTACAATGAGCAGTTCTTC	CASSPITYNEQFF
TRBV2	TRBD2	many	TRBJ2-1	TGTGCCAGCAGTGAAATAACTAGCGGGAGTGAGCAGTTCTTC	CASSEITSGSEQFF
TRBV20-1	-	many	TRBJ2-1	TGCAGTGCTATAGCAGCTGCGAGCTCCTACAATGAGCAGTTCTTC	CSAIAAASSYNEQFF
TRBV9	-	few	TRBJ1-3	TGTGCCAGCAGCGGAAGAAACTCTGGAAACACCATATATTTT	CASSGRNSGNTIYF
TRBV7-3	-	many	TRBJ1-1	TGTGCCAGCAGCTCCGGAGAAGGGCGGTACGGCACTGAAGCTTTCTTT	CASSSGEGRYGTEAFF
TRBV19	-	many	TRBJ2-2	TGTGCCAGTACCTCAGAACCTTCGAACACCGGGGAGCTGTTTTTT	CASTSEPSNTGELFF
TRBV28	-	many	TRBJ1-1	TGTGCCAGCAGTTTAACAGCCTTCCGTAATGAAGCTTTCTTT	CASSLTAFRNEAFF
TRBV2	-	many	TRBJ1-1	TGTGCCAGCAGTTCGATGGCCACTGAAGCTTTCTTT	CASSSMATEAFF